This is a list of T cell receptor beta chains from one sample in a study of radiotherapy plus CTLA-4 blockade in lung cancer. Sequencing was performed with immunoSEQ multiplex PCR; in TCRdb, only in-frame clones are kept and a portion is missing. The sample comprises 90,000 to 100,000 clones, roughly 74% of which are singletons, and roughly 2.8% rests with the top ten. Sequenced here: peripheral blood, sampled from a patient treated with radiotherapy plus ipilimumab. All receptors come from a human donor with non-small cell lung cancer who had a partial response to radiotherapy plus ipilimumab. Some clones in this sample may be carry-over from other donors' samples. Each CDR3 is given with its conserved first and last residue. The D gene is left open where the match is weak.

J	length	V	D	CDR3
TRBJ2-1	15	TRBV4-1	-	CASSRILADYNEQFF
TRBJ2-1	14	TRBV5-8	-	CASSYIPGYNEQFF
TRBJ2-1	16	TRBV9	TRBD2	CASSVVPGGPGNEQFF
TRBJ1-1	14	TRBV7-9	-	CASSLALANTEAFF
TRBJ2-7	13	TRBV2	-	CASSGPFIVEQYF
TRBJ2-1	16	TRBV6-6	-	CASSYSRGASSNEQFF
TRBJ2-7	17	TRBV21-1	-	CASSNLGAGGISYEQYF
-	12	TRBV11-2	-	CASSLTPNEQYF
TRBJ2-2	16	TRBV2	TRBD2	CASSLSGGADTGELFF
TRBJ2-2	15	TRBV11-2	-	CASSPIRGNTGELFF
TRBJ1-1	17	TRBV19	-	CASSYGGSTGKEGEAFF
TRBJ1-5	14	TRBV10-3	-	CAISEQGLNQPQHF
TRBJ1-2	13	TRBV18	TRBD1	CASSPGQNYGYTF
TRBJ1-5	14	TRBV30	-	CAWSEGLSNQPQHF
TRBJ2-5	16	TRBV15	-	CATSRGTSRGRETQYF
TRBJ2-2	16	TRBV28	TRBD2	CASRMLGLAESGELFF
TRBJ2-1	13	TRBV30	-	CAWTGVPPPEQFF
TRBJ1-6	15	TRBV5-1	TRBD1	CASSTRQGSHSPLHF
TRBJ1-4	15	TRBV7-9	-	CASSYTGLTNEKLFF
TRBJ2-1	13	TRBV6-1	-	CASRLSSYNEQFF
TRBJ2-2	15	TRBV6-6	-	CASSRLGGRAGELFF
TRBJ2-7	14	TRBV18	-	CASSPQGANYEQYF
TRBJ2-2	16	TRBV5-6	-	CASSLVFSYSGRELFF
TRBJ2-1	15	TRBV28	TRBD1	CASSPGTGFYNEQFF
TRBJ1-2	19	TRBV15	TRBD1	CATSTRSQTGPYSRWGYTF
TRBJ2-7	13	TRBV29-1	TRBD2	CSGRTSGGGEQYF
TRBJ1-2	18	TRBV7-8	TRBD1	CASSPSGDRGSLLYGYTF
TRBJ1-4	16	TRBV30	TRBD1	CAWSGDRGRTNEKLFF
TRBJ1-2	14	TRBV29-1	-	CSVDTSGTIYGYTF
TRBJ1-4	14	TRBV10-3	-	CAISGGQTNEKLFF
TRBJ2-5	14	TRBV5-1	-	CASSFQSVQETQYF
TRBJ2-1	14	TRBV19	-	CASSIADPRGEQFF
TRBJ1-1	14	TRBV27	TRBD1	CASRTRQGSTEAFF
TRBJ1-3	17	TRBV9	-	CASSVAWTAVSGNTIYF
TRBJ2-7	12	TRBV7-9	-	CASSTTGYEQYF
TRBJ2-3	16	TRBV7-9	-	CASSSGGGLTRVTQYF
TRBJ2-1	15	TRBV19	TRBD2	CASTLGLAGSNEQFF
TRBJ2-1	15	TRBV2	-	CASRGRTVSYNEQFF
TRBJ2-3	15	TRBV5-1	TRBD2	CASRPSGRVTDTQYF
TRBJ1-1	15	TRBV6-5	-	CASSYDGGPSSRAFF
TRBJ2-7	15	TRBV7-2	TRBD2	CASSLSGGGSYEQYF
TRBJ2-7	13	TRBV7-2	-	CASSLSPTYEQYF
-	16	TRBV4-2	TRBD1	CASTPATGQGTYEQYF
TRBJ1-1	12	TRBV5-6	-	CASSLVYTEAFF
TRBJ2-2	13	TRBV6-5	TRBD1	CASRSGGTGELFF
TRBJ2-5	15	TRBV5-1	-	CASSLTNPQAETQYF
TRBJ1-2	11	TRBV29-1	-	CSVAVNYGYTF
TRBJ2-1	13	TRBV27	TRBD2	CASRAGGRREQFF
TRBJ2-1	14	TRBV7-6	-	CASSLAPGGNEQFF
TRBJ2-1	16	TRBV18	-	CASSPMTLADYNEQFF
TRBJ1-1	14	TRBV7-9	-	CASRSTGTLAEAFF
TRBJ2-3	14	TRBV9	-	CASSPKLASDTQYF
TRBJ2-5	14	TRBV2	-	CASSEGLAIPTQYF
TRBJ1-1	16	TRBV5-4	-	CASSPDGGVVFSEAFF